This is a list of T cell receptor beta chains from one sample in a study of human T cells and chemical hapten exposure. TCRdb re-called the RACE reads with MiXCR, one entry per CDR3 protein. The sample yields roughly 90,000 distinct CDR3 sequences, roughly 10% seen once. Source: whole blood, taken in connection with sensitization to the hapten diphenylcyclopropenone (DPC). These receptors were collected from a woman in her twenties or thirties with alopecia areata. Some clones in this sample may be carry-over from other donors' samples. The CDR3 runs from the conserved cysteine through the conserved F or W. D genes are given only for firm matches. Clone size is not always given. Where it is, it says once, few, many or a class for expanded clones.

j_call,d_call,clone_size,v_call,cdr3_nt,cdr3_aa
TRBJ1-3,-,-,TRBV28,TGTGCCAGCAAAGGACAGACCTCTGGAAACACCATATATTTT,CASKGQTSGNTIYF
TRBJ1-5,-,-,TRBV7-2,TGTGCCAGCAGCTTAGAAGGGACCCAGGAATCGCCCCAGCATTTT,CASSLEGTQESPQHF
TRBJ1-1,-,many,TRBV28,TGTGCCAGCAGTCCTGACCCTAATACTGAAGCTTTCTTT,CASSPDPNTEAFF
TRBJ2-3,TRBD2,-,TRBV20-1,TGCAGTGCTACGATAGCGGGTAACACAGATACGCAGTATTTT,CSATIAGNTDTQYF
TRBJ2-7,-,few,TRBV2,TGTGCCAGCGGATTGAACTACGAGCAGTACTTC,CASGLNYEQYF
TRBJ1-2,-,few,TRBV20-1,TGCAGTCCTAAGGGCAGTCATTCGCGCGGCTACACCTTC,CSPKGSHSRGYTF
TRBJ2-2,TRBD2,few,TRBV7-2,TGTGCCAGCACTACTTTCGGCGGGAGGAGCACCGGGGAGCTGTTTTTT,CASTTFGGRSTGELFF
TRBJ2-7,-,few,TRBV3-1,TGTGCCAGCAGCCCCGGGATTTACTACGAGCAGTACTTC,CASSPGIYYEQYF
TRBJ1-5,-,few,TRBV29-1,TGCAGCGTTGCCCAGGGGAGAGGCAATCAGCCCCAGCATTTT,CSVAQGRGNQPQHF
TRBJ1-6,TRBD1,many,TRBV29-1,TGCAGCGTCCGGACAGGGCGATCACCCCTCCACTTT,CSVRTGRSPLHF
TRBJ1-1,-,-,TRBV5-5,TGTGCCAGCAGCTTGGAGCCGGGACATCTCACTGAAGCTTTCTTT,CASSLEPGHLTEAFF
TRBJ2-7,TRBD1,many,TRBV11-2,TGTGCCAGCAGCTTAGCTCTGGACTCGACAGGGCTAGAGCAGTACTTC,CASSLALDSTGLEQYF
TRBJ2-5,-,-,TRBV10-3,TGTGCCATCACCCGAGGGCTCCAAGAGACCCAGTACTTC,CAITRGLQETQYF
TRBJ1-2,-,-,TRBV3-1,TGTGCCAGCAGCCTGGGACCGGCCCGGAGTGGCTACACCTTC,CASSLGPARSGYTF
TRBJ1-1,-,-,TRBV5-5,TGTGCCAGCAGCTTTTCATTTGGCACTGAAGCTTTCTTT,CASSFSFGTEAFF
TRBJ2-5,TRBD2,few,TRBV28,TGTGCCAGCAGTCCGCAGACTAGCGGATTTCAAGAGACCCAGTACTTC,CASSPQTSGFQETQYF
TRBJ2-7,TRBD2,few,TRBV4-3,TGCGCCAGCAGCCAAGAAAGCGGGAGGTTTGGGCAGTACTTC,CASSQESGRFGQYF
TRBJ2-1,-,-,TRBV28,TGTGCCAGCAGTCCACCCTTGGATGAGCAGTTCTTC,CASSPPLDEQFF
TRBJ2-3,TRBD2,-,TRBV11-1,TGTGCCTCCTCGGGACTAGAGGCAGATACGCAGTATTTT,CASSGLEADTQYF
TRBJ1-2,-,many,TRBV9,TGTGCCAGCAGCGCGTTCTATGGCTACACCTTC,CASSAFYGYTF
TRBJ2-3,TRBD2,few,TRBV9,TGTGCCAGCAGCCCGGGACTAGCGGGAGGCGATACGCAGTATTTT,CASSPGLAGGDTQYF
TRBJ2-3,-,-,TRBV19,TGTGCCAGTAGTATAGATCGCGACGTCACAGATACGCAGTATTTT,CASSIDRDVTDTQYF
TRBJ2-5,-,-,TRBV7-6,TGTGCCAGCAGCCCCCTCGCGGAGACCCAGTACTTC,CASSPLAETQYF
TRBJ2-3,-,-,TRBV20-1,TGCAGTGCTAAGGCTGGCCCTAGCACAGATACGCAGTATTTT,CSAKAGPSTDTQYF
TRBJ2-1,TRBD2,few,TRBV2,TGTGCCAGCAGTGAAAGGGCTAGCGGGACCACCTTCGCTGAGCAGTTCTTC,CASSERASGTTFAEQFF
TRBJ2-7,-,few,TRBV29-1,TGCAGCGTTATGACAGGTCTAACCTACGAGCAGTACTTC,CSVMTGLTYEQYF
TRBJ2-5,-,many,TRBV30,TGTGCCTGGAGTCTGGGGGAGACCCAGTACTTC,CAWSLGETQYF
TRBJ2-3,-,many,TRBV28,TGTGCCAGCAGTTTATGGGACAGCGAAACCCCTAGCACAGATACGCAGTATTTT,CASSLWDSETPSTDTQYF
TRBJ2-5,TRBD2,few,TRBV5-1,TGCGCCAGCAGCCCGACCGGGACTAGCGGGTCGGAGACCCAGTACTTC,CASSPTGTSGSETQYF
TRBJ1-2,-,many,TRBV6-1,TGTGCCAGCCCGGCCGACGGCCAGGGAAGCTATGGCTACACCTTC,CASPADGQGSYGYTF
TRBJ1-1,-,few,TRBV5-4,TGTGCCAGCAGCTTTGGTGGGGGCGGGCAAACTGAAGCTTTCTTT,CASSFGGGGQTEAFF
TRBJ1-2,-,-,TRBV12-3/TRBV12-4,TGTGCCAGCAGTCCCAAAACCGGGCATGGCTACACCTTC,CASSPKTGHGYTF
TRBJ2-5,-,many,TRBV3-1,TGTGCCAGCAGTTTAGCGGTAGAGACCCAGTACTTC,CASSLAVETQYF
TRBJ1-4,-,many,TRBV5-6,TGTGCCAGCAGCGTGGTTGGCGTCGGTGAAAAACTGTTTTTT,CASSVVGVGEKLFF
TRBJ2-5,-,few,TRBV11-2,TGTGCCAGCAGCCGGGACTCTCAAGAGACCCAGTACTTC,CASSRDSQETQYF
TRBJ1-2,-,many,TRBV6-2/TRBV6-3,TGTGCCAGCAGGACTACAGGAACCCGCTATGGCTACACCTTC,CASRTTGTRYGYTF
TRBJ1-6,TRBD1,-,TRBV10-3,TGTGCCATCAGTGAGAGGACAGGGGAAGGTTCACCCCTCCACTTT,CAISERTGEGSPLHF
TRBJ1-1,-,many,TRBV7-2,TGTGCCAGCAGCCCAGGATCCGGCACTGAAGCTTTCTTT,CASSPGSGTEAFF
TRBJ1-2,-,-,TRBV18,TGTGCCAGCTCACCCCCCAACAGGGTCGGGGGCTACACCTTC,CASSPPNRVGGYTF
TRBJ2-2,TRBD2,many,TRBV25-1,TGTGCCAGCAGTGACCCTAGCGGGCCCACCGGGGAGCTGTTTTTT,CASSDPSGPTGELFF
TRBJ2-2,-,-,TRBV2,TGTGCCAGCAGTGAAAACAGGGAAACCGGGGAGCTGTTTTTT,CASSENRETGELFF
TRBJ1-1,TRBD1,few,TRBV10-3,TGTGCCATCAGTGAGTCGCGGGACAGGGAGGAAGCTTTCTTT,CAISESRDREEAFF
TRBJ2-3,TRBD2,-,TRBV29-1,TGCAGCGTTGTTTTAGCGGGGGGGCCAGATACGCAGTATTTT,CSVVLAGGPDTQYF
TRBJ2-5,-,many,TRBV2,TGTGCCAGCAGGTCGGGGACGGGGGACCAAGAGACCCAGTACTTC,CASRSGTGDQETQYF
TRBJ1-1,TRBD1,many,TRBV5-1,TGCGCCAGCAGCCGCGACAGGGTGCCCCGACCGGAAGCTTTCTTT,CASSRDRVPRPEAFF
TRBJ1-2,-,-,TRBV3-1,TGTGCCAGCAGACAAGGGGGAGGGGCGTTAGGCTATGGCTACACCTTC,CASRQGGGALGYGYTF
TRBJ2-2,TRBD2,few,TRBV7-9,TGTGCCAGCAGCTTACCAGGGACTAGCGGGAGGCTGAACACCGGGGAGCTGTTTTTT,CASSLPGTSGRLNTGELFF